This T cell receptor (beta chain) was retrieved from a study of T cells in Graves' hyperthyroidism and ophthalmopathy. This clonotype was seen at least ten times. Antigen specificity is unknown. The germline CDR1 and CDR2 sequences are KGHSH and LQKENI. This CDR3 contains 14 residues. V was clipped by 4 bases and J by 2 bases; unmatched bases: 5. Findings of the study overall: Most thyroid-expanded clonotypes above 0.001 were also found in blood.

RNA transcripts provided the source from which TCR beta CDR3 regions were amplified. During a first-round RT-PCR of the TCR CDR3, the HTBI primer set was used. Via MiXCR, TCRdb re-called the multiplex PCR reads, giving one row per CDR3 protein. This table holds roughly 300,000 distinct CDR3 sequences, around 20% found once. This TCR came from a woman aged 50 to 60 with Graves' hyperthyroidism. This chain connects TRBV18 to TRBJ2-7; 7 nucleotides match TRBD1. Sequencing input: blood. CDR3 nucleotides: TGTGCCAGCTCACACAGACAGGGTCCCTACGAGCAGTACTTC. It yields the protein CASSHRQGPYEQYF.